The clone carrying this T cell receptor (beta chain) was observed a single time. These data are taken from a study of T cell responses to AZD1222 COVID-19 vaccine. Assay: immunoSEQ multiplex PCR; the TCRdb copy retains only in-frame clones and omits some. The sample yields about 130,000 clones, 70% to 90% seen once. Sequencing was performed on peripheral blood, taken on day 0 of AZD1222 vaccination. The sequence came from an adult in good health.

This chain's CDR3 is CASRSGGTEAFF. The CDR3 region has the DNA TGTGCCAGCAGGTCGGGGGGTACTGAAGCTTTCTTT. The V gene is TRBV28, the J gene TRBJ1-1; D might be TRBD1 (5 bases). Trimming shortened V by 6 bases and J by 5 bases, and 10 bases separated the two germline ends. Germline V gene data show CDR1 as MDHEN and CDR2 as SYDVKM. The CDR3 spans 12 residues.